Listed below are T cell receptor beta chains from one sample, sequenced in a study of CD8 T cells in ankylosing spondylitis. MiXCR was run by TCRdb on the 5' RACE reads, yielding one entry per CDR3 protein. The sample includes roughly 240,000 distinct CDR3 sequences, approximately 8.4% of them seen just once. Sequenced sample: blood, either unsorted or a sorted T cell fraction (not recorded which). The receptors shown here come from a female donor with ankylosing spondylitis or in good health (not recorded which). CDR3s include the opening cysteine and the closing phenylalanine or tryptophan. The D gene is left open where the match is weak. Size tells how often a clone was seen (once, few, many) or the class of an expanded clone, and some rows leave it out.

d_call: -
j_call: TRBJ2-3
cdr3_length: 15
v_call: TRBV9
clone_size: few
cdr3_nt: TGTGCCAGCAGCGTAGCAGGCTCCTACGGGGATACGCAGTATTTT
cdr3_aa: CASSVAGSYGDTQYF

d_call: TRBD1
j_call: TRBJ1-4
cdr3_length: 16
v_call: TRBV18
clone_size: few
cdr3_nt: TGTGCCAGCGCGAGGGACAGGGGCCCTGGTGATGAAAAACTGTTTTTT
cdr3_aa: CASARDRGPGDEKLFF

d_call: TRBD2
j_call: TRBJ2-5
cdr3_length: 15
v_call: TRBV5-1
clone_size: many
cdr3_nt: TGCGCCAGCAGCGTTGGGACTAGCGGCCAAGAGACCCAGTACTTC
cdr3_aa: CASSVGTSGQETQYF

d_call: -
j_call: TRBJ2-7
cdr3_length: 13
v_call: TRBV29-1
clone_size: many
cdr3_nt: TGCAGCGTTGGTGGCGGAGCCACCTACGAGCAGTACTTC
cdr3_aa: CSVGGGATYEQYF

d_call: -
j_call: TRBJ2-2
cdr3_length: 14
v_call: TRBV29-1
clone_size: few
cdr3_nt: TGCAGCGTTGAGGGTGGGCCGAACACCGGGGAGCTGTTTTTT
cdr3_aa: CSVEGGPNTGELFF

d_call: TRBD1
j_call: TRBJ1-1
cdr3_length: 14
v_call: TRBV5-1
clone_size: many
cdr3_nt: TGCGCCAGCAGCGCCACAGGGGCGACGGCTGAAGCTTTCTTT
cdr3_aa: CASSATGATAEAFF

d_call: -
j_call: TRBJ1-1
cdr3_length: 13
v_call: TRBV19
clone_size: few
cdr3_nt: TGTGCCAGTACAGTAGGCCCGAACACTGAAGCTTTCTTT
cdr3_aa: CASTVGPNTEAFF

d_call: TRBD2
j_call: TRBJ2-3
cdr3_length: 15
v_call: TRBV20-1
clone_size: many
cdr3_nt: TGCAGTGCCCACTCCGGGACTAGCGGAAAAGATACGCAGTATTTT
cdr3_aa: CSAHSGTSGKDTQYF

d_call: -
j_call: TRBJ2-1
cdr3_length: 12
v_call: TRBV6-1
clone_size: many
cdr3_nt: TGTGCCAGCAATTCCGGGTATGATGAGCAGTTCTTC
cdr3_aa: CASNSGYDEQFF

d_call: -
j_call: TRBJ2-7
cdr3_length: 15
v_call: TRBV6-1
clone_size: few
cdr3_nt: TGTGCCAGCAGTCCTGGCACCCCGGAGTTCTACGAGCAGTACTTC
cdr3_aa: CASSPGTPEFYEQYF

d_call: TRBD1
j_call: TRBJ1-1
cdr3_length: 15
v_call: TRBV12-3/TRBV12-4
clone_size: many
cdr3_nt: TGTGCCAGCAGTTTTCTGGGACAGGGTAGGACTGAAGCTTTCTTT
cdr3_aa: CASSFLGQGRTEAFF

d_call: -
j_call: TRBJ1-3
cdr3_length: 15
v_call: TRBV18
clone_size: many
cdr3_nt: TGTGCCAGCTCACCAGGAAAAGGAAGGGTAAACACCATATATTTT
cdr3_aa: CASSPGKGRVNTIYF

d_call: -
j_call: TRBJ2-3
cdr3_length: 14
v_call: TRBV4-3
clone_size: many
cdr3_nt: TGCGCCAGCAGCCAAGGCGGGACTCGTGATACGCAGTATTTT
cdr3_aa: CASSQGGTRDTQYF

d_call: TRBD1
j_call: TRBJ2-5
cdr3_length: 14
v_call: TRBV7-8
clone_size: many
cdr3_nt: TGTGCCAGCAGCCCATACAGGGGGAGAGAGACCCAGTACTTC
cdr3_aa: CASSPYRGRETQYF

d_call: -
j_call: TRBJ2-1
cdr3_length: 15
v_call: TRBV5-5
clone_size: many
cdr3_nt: TGTGCCAGCAGCTTAGGACAGTTCTCCTACAATGAGCAGTTCTTC
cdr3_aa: CASSLGQFSYNEQFF

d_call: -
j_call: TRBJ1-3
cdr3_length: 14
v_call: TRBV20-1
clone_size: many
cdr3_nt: TGCAGTGCAGAGAAGCTTCTCTCTGGAAACACCATATATTTT
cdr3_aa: CSAEKLLSGNTIYF

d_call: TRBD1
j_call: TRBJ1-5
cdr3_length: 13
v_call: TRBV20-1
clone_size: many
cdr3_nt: TGCAGTGCTCCGGGACAGCTAAATCAGCCCCAGCATTTT
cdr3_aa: CSAPGQLNQPQHF

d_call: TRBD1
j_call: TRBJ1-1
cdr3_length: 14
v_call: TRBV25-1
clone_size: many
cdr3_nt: TGTGCCAGCAGTGCAGGGGGTGGAGGCACTGAAGCTTTCTTT
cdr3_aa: CASSAGGGGTEAFF

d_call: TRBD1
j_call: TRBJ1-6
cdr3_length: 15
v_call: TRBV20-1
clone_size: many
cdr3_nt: TGCAGTGCTAGAGTAGACAGGGGGCTAAATTCACCCCTCCACTTT
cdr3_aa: CSARVDRGLNSPLHF

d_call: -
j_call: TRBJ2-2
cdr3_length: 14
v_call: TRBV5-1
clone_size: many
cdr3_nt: TGCGCCAGCAGCCCTCAGGTCGACACCGGGGAGCTGTTTTTT
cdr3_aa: CASSPQVDTGELFF

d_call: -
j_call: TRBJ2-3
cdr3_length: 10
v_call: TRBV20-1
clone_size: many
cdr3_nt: TGCAGTGCTAGAGGCCCTACGCAGTATTTT
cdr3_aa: CSARGPTQYF

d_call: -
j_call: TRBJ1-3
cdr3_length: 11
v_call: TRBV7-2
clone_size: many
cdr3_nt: TGTGCCAGCAGCTCCGACATGACCATATATTTT
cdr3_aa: CASSSDMTIYF

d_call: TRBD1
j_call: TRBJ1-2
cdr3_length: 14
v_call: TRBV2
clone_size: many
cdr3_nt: TGTGCCAGCAGGTTCGGACAGGGAACTTATGGCTACACCTTC
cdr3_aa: CASRFGQGTYGYTF

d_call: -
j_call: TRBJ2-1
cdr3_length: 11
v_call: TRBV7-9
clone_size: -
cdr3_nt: TGTGCCAGCAGCTTAGGGGTAGGGCAGTTCTTC
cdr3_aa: CASSLGVGQFF

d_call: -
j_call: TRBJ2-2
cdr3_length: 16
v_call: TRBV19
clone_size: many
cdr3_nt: TGTGCCAGTAGTGTCCAGCGGGTGCTCGACACCGGGGAGCTGTTTTTT
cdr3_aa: CASSVQRVLDTGELFF

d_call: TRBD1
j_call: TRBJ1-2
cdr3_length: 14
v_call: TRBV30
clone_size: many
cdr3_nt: TGTGCCTGGGAAACAGGGGGCCTCGACTATGGCTACACCTTC
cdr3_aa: CAWETGGLDYGYTF

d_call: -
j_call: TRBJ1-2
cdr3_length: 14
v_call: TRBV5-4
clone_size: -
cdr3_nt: TGTGCCAGCGGCCCCGGGCTCCCCAGCTATGGCTACACCTTC
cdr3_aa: CASGPGLPSYGYTF

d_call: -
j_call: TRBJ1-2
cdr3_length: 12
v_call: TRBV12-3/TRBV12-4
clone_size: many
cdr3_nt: TGTGCCAGCAGTCGGACAGACTATGGCTACACCTTC
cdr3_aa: CASSRTDYGYTF

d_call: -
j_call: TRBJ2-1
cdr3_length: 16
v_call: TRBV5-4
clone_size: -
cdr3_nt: TGTGCCAGCAGCTTGGAGGCTGCGCTGTCCTACAATGAGCAGTTCTTC
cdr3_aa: CASSLEAALSYNEQFF

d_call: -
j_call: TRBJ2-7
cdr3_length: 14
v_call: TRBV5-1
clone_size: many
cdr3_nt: TGCGCCAGCAGCTTCGTCGGCAGCTCCTACGAGCAGTACTTC
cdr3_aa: CASSFVGSSYEQYF

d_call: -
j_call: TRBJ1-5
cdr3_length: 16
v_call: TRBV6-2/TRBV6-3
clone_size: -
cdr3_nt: TGTGCCAGCAGCGAGAGAGGGTTTTATAGCAATCAGCCCCAGCATTTT
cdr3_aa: CASSERGFYSNQPQHF

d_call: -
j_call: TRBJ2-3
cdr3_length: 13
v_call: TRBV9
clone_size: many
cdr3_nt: TGTGCCAGCAGCTCCGGACCCACAGATACGCAGTATTTT
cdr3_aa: CASSSGPTDTQYF

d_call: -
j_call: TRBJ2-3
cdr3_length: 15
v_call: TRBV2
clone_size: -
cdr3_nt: TGTGCCAGCAGTGAAGTAACCCGCAGCACAGATACGCAGTATTTT
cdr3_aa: CASSEVTRSTDTQYF

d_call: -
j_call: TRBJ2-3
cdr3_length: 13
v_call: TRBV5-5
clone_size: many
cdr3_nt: TGTGCCAGCAGCTATCCGGACAGCTATACGCAGTATTTT
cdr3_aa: CASSYPDSYTQYF

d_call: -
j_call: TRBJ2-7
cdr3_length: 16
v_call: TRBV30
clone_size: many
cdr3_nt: TGTGCCTGGAGTGTACGGAAGGGGGCTAGCGCCCACGAGCAGTACTTC
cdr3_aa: CAWSVRKGASAHEQYF

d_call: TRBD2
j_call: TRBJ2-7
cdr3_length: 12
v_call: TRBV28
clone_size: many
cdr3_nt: TGTGCCAGCAGTCCCCCGGGGAGGGTACAGTACTTC
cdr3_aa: CASSPPGRVQYF

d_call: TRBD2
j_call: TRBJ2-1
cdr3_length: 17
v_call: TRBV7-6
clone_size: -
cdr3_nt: TGTGCCAGCAGCCAATCCAGGACTAGCGGGAGGAACAATGAGCAGTTCTTC
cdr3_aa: CASSQSRTSGRNNEQFF

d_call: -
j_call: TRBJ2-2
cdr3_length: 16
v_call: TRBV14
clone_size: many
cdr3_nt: TGTGCCAGCAGCCTAAGAAGGGGGACGGTCACCGGGGAGCTGTTTTTT
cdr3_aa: CASSLRRGTVTGELFF

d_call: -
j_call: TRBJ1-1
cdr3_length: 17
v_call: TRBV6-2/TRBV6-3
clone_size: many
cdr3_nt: TGTGCCAGCAGTTACATTTTTATTGGAGGACCGAACACTGAAGCTTTCTTT
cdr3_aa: CASSYIFIGGPNTEAFF

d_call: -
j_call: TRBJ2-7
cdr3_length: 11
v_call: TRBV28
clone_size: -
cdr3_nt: TGTGCCAGCAGTCTGACCCGCGAGCAGTACTTC
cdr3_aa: CASSLTREQYF

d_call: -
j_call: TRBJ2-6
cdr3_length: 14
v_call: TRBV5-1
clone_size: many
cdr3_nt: TGCGCCAGCAAAACAGGGTGGGGGGCCAACGTCCTGACTTTC
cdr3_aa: CASKTGWGANVLTF

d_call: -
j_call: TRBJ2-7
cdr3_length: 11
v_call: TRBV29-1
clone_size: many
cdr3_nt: TGCAGCGTAGGGCGGATGGGGGAGCAGTACTTC
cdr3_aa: CSVGRMGEQYF

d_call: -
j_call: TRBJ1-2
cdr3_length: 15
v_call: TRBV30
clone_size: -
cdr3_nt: TGTGCCTGGAGAGGGAGGACGGGGACTAACTATGGCTACACCTTC
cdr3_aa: CAWRGRTGTNYGYTF

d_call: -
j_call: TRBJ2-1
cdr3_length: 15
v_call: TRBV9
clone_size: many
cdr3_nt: TGTGCCAGCAGCGTAGGGAGCGGCTCCTACAATGAGCAGTTCTTC
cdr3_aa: CASSVGSGSYNEQFF

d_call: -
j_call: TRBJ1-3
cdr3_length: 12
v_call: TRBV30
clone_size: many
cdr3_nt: TGTGCCTGGGAGACAGGAGGAGACACCATATATTTT
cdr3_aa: CAWETGGDTIYF

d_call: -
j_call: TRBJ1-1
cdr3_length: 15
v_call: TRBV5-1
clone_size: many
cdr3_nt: TGCGCCAGCAGCTTGGCTGATCCGGGGAACACTGAAGCTTTCTTT
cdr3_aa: CASSLADPGNTEAFF

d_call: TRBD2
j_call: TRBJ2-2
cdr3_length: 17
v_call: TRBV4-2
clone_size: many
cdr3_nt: TGTGCCAGCAGCCACGGACTAGCGGGAGGTAACACCGGGGAGCTGTTTTTT
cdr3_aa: CASSHGLAGGNTGELFF

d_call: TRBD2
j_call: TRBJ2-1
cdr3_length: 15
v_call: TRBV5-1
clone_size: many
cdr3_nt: TGCGCCAGCAGCCCGAGTGTAGCGGGAGGGAATGAGCAGTTCTTC
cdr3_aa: CASSPSVAGGNEQFF

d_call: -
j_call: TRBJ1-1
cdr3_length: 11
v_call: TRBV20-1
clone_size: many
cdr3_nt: TGCAGTGGGGCGGGGTACACTGAAGCTTTCTTT
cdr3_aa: CSGAGYTEAFF

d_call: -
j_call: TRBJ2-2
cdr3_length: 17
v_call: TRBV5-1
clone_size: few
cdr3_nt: TGCGCCAGCAGCTTGGTGCGGGACCTGTTAACCACCGGGGAGCTGTTTTTT
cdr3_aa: CASSLVRDLLTTGELFF

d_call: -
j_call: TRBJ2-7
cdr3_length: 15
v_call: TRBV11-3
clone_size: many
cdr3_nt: TGTGCCAGCAGCTTATATTCCACGGGCCCCTACGAGCAGTACTTC
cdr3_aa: CASSLYSTGPYEQYF

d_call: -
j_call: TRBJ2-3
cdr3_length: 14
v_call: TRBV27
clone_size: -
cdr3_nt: TGTGCCAGCAGGCAGGGGCCGGGCACAGATACGCAGTATTTT
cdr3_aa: CASRQGPGTDTQYF

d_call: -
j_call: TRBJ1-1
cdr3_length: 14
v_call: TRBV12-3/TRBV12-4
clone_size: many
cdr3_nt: TGTGCCAGCAGCCTTAACGGGGCGATCACTGAAGCTTTCTTT
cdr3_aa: CASSLNGAITEAFF

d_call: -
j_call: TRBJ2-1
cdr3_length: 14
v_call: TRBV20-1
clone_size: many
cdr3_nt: TGCAGTGCTAAATGGGGGAGCTCCTACAATGAGCAGTTCTTC
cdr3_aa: CSAKWGSSYNEQFF